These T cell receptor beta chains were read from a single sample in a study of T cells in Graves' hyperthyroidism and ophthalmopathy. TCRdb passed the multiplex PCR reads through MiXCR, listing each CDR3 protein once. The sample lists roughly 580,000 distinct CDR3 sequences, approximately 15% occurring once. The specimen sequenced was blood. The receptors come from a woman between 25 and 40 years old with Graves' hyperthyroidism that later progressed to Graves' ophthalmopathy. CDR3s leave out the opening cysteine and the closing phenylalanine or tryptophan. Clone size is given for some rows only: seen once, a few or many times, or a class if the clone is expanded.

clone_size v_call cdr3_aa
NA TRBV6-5 ASSYLMTSVPNEQF
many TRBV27 ASSLDRGGNQPQH
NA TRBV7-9 ASSLQRVSSTDTQY
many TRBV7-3 ASSSSGGELF
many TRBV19 ASSLGASGSGNIQY
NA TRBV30 AWMARVAGNTIY
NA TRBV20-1 SARDGREVYEQY
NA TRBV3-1 ASSPRTERSYGYT
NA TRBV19 ASSARTENTEAF
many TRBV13 ASSPPLQASDTEAF
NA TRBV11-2 ASSLIGQGSSYNEQF
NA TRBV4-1 ASSPVTSGNTIY
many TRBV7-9 ASSLAGPTTEAF
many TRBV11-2 ASSIIISTDTQY
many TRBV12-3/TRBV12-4 ASSPFGVAGANVLT
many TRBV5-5 ASSPGGTSYNEQF
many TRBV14 ASSDDRVSYNEQF
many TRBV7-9 ASSFLASGRGYNEQF
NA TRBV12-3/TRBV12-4 ASSPNVGGGLF
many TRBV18 ASSYRLQETQY
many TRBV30 AWRTGGSYGYT
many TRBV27 ASSLQGLREKLF
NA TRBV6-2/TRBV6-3 ASSRGDSNQPQH
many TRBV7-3 ASSLTSGASLVPDTQY
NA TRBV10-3 AISEGILLV
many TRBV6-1 ASKYDPQLNYEQY
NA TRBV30 AWGGNTIY
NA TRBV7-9 ASSSTGTDGNTIY
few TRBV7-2 ASSSPWDSNNEQF
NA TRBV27 ASSSRWGGSPLH
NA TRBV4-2 ASSPEGAASTGNEQF
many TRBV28 ASTTRRDRGALYGYT
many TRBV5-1 ASSLTSPHNEQF
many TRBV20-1 SAPGTPEDTGELF
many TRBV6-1 ASRVPPGEPYEQY
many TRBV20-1 SASRPSGGTEAF
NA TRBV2 ASAPGTAQETQY
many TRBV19 ASSILGGSNQPQH
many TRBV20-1 SADPTTDNEQF
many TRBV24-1 ATSVDVYGYT
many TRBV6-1 ASRGDFMNTEAF
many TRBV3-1 ASSQEEGANYNEQF
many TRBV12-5 ASGFDSHTEAF
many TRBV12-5 ASGLVPGLYPGGEAF
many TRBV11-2 ASSLDAGASYNEQF
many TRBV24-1 ATSRAGTSGRYTGELF
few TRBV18 ASSPQPPLAGTNEQF
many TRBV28 ASSLRLTLVGGTGELF
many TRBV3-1 ASSTQGSGNTIY
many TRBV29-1 SVESAENYGYT
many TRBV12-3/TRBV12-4 ASSHDSTGELF